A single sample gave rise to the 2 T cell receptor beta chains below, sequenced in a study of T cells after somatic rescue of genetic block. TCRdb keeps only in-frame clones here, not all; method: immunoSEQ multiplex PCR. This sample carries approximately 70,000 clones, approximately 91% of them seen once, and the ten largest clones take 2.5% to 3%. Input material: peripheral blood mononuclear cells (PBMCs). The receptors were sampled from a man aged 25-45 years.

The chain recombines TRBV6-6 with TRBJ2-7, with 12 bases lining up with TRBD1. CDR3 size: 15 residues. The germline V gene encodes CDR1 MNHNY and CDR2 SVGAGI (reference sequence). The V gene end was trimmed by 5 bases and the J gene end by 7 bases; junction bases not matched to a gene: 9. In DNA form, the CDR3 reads TGTGCCAGCAGTGACCGGGACAGGGGGCCTCGGGAGCAGTACTTC. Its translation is CASSDRDRGPREQYF.

The CDR3 DNA reads as TGTGCCAGCAGCCCACACGATCAGGGGATCGAGCAGTACTTC. Its protein product is CASSPHDQGIEQYF. This sequence joins TRBV5-6 and TRBJ2-7; TRBD1 might be the D (6 bases). CDR1 SGHDT and CDR2 YYEEEE come from the germline V gene. This CDR3 has 14 amino acids. Trimming removed 4 bases from V and 6 bases from J, with 17 bases in between.